The text below deals with one T cell receptor (beta chain). Its antigen is not identified. Germline CDR1 is WNHNN and CDR2 is SYGVQD (reference sequence). This CDR3 contains 14 residues. The V gene lost 2 bases and the J gene lost 5 bases, with 12 bases spanning the gap. The entry originates in a study of shared clonotypes between healthy human individuals. Overall study results and limits: The low donor count limited represented genetic and exposure-history diversity. Non-shared clonotypes displayed generation probabilities falling below those of clonotypes present in all four donors. Investigators expected sequencing depth to affect clonotype sharing among donors.

Measured with immunoSEQ multiplex PCR; TCRdb has only the in-frame clones, and not every one. This table has hundreds of thousands of clones, roughly 73% appearing once. Sequencing was done on a sample of memory CD4+ T cells sorted from blood. Subset: CD45RA-negative fraction. The sequence was obtained from a woman in her twenties or thirties in good health. This chain links TRBV10-1 with TRBJ1-2; D perhaps matches TRBD1 (5 bases). CDR3 region: CASSETGQRYGYTF. For the CDR3, the DNA is TGCGCCAGCAGTGAGACTGGACAAAGATATGGCTACACCTTC.